This record covers a single T cell receptor (beta chain). The antigen remains undetermined. Primers: 60 Vbeta forward and 13 Jbeta reverse. TCRdb's copy holds only in-frame clones and misses some; the assay was immunoSEQ multiplex PCR. The table lists 110,000 to 150,000 clones, more than 70% of them singletons. This entry is derived from a study of cytomegalovirus exposure and HLA in healthy donors. Overall study findings and caveats: TCR beta chains associated with HLA were, in a later analysis, more clonally expanded than equally common others.

CDR3 length: 15 amino acids. Germline values: CDR1 MNHNS, CDR2 SASEGT. V trimming: 6 bases; J trimming: 0 bases; junction bases outside the gene matches: 5. This chain uses TRBV6-1 with TRBJ2-1, with 7 bases aligning to TRBD2. The sample consisted of PBMCs. This TCR came from a middle-aged woman in good health and CMV-seronegative. The CDR3 bases are TGTGCCAGCAGCGGGGACTACGGCTCCTACAATGAGCAGTTCTTC. Translated, it gives CASSGDYGSYNEQFF.